The 31 T cell receptor beta chains presented below share a single source sample, sequenced in a study of OX40 agonist ivuxolimab in advanced cancers. Profiled with immunoSEQ multiplex PCR; TCRdb holds only in-frame clones, not every one. The sample consists of about 67,000 clones, approximately 81% of them appearing once. The starting material was CD4+ or CD8+ T cells sorted from blood, obtained in a trial of the OX40 agonist ivuxolimab. The receptors derive from an adult with an advanced solid tumor such as melanoma, head and neck, liver or kidney cancer.

This clone came up once. The chain uses TRBV19 and TRBJ1-2; D perhaps matches TRBD1 (6 bases). V was clipped by 5 bases and J by 6 bases, with 13 bases between them. Germline values: CDR1 LNHDA, CDR2 SQIVND (reference sequence). This CDR3 contains 13 residues. In nucleotides, the CDR3 is TGTGCCAGTAGTGGCCGGACAGTAGATGGCTACACCTTC. This sequence encodes CASSGRTVDGYTF.

The chain has TRBV28 and TRBJ2-2; no reliable D call. In germline, CDR1 is MDHEN, CDR2 SYDVKM. The CDR3 loop spans 11 amino acids. V was clipped by 8 bases and J by 4 bases, with 5 bases between them. CDR3 region: CASGSTGELFF. For the CDR3, the DNA is TGTGCCAGCGGCTCCACCGGGGAGCTGTTTTTT.

This chain joins TRBV7-2 and TRBJ2-7; D not certain. CDR1 and CDR2 from the germline V gene are SGHTA and FQGNSA. CDR3 length: 13 residues. Trimming took 3 bases from V and 7 from J, leaving 13 bases between them. The CDR3 DNA sequence: TGTGCCAGCAGCTTGAATTTACGTGTGGAGCAGTACTTC. It yields the protein CASSLNLRVEQYF.

The chain is built from TRBV19 and TRBJ2-5; 7 bases are shared with TRBD1. The CDR3 loop spans 18 amino acids. Trimming removed 2 bases from V and 2 bases from J; junction bases left unmatched: 14. Germline V gene lookup returns CDR1 LNHDA and CDR2 SQIVND (reference sequence). CDR3 sequence: CASSIKSVSQGEQETQYF. The DNA for the CDR3 is TGTGCCAGTAGTATAAAGTCCGTCTCGCAGGGGGAGCAAGAGACCCAGTACTTC.

The chain links TRBV30 to TRBJ2-4; 8 bases are a match to TRBD2. Germline V gene data show CDR1 as GTSNPN and CDR2 as SVGIG (reference sequence). V was pared by 5 bases and J by 3 bases, with 6 bases of the junction left unmatched. The CDR3 loop spans 14 amino acids. CDR3 sequence reads: CAWSGGGVKNIQYF. In DNA, the CDR3 is TGTGCCTGGTCCGGGGGGGGCGTCAAAAACATTCAGTACTTC.

The chain recombines TRBV7-2 with TRBJ2-5; 7 nucleotides align to TRBD1. CDR3 length: 14 residues. Germline V gene data show CDR1 as SGHTA and CDR2 as FQGNSA. V gave up 5 bases and J gave up 9 bases; unmatched junction bases: 12. The CDR3 DNA sequence: TGTGCCAGCAGCCCCCAAGGGACAGCGATGGCCCAGTACTTC. Amino acids: CASSPQGTAMAQYF.

The V gene is TRBV5-1, the J gene TRBJ2-7; TRBD1 matches 8 bases. The germline gives CDR1 SGHRS, CDR2 YFSETQ. Trimming cost V 3 bases and J 3 bases; bases outside gene matches: 5. This CDR3 has 14 amino acids. This CDR3 reads CASSSRDRGYEQYF. CDR3 DNA sequence: TGCGCCAGCAGCTCCAGAGACAGGGGCTACGAGCAGTACTTC.

This chain's CDR3 is CASSLGGTDTQYF. CDR3 nucleotides: TGCGCCAGCAGCCTCGGGGGGACAGATACGCAGTATTTT. The chain is built from TRBV5-1 and TRBJ2-3; TRBD2 matches at 7 bases. With 4 bases clipped from V and 3 bases from J, the junction kept 2 bases outside the gene matches. The CDR3 spans 13 residues. Germline-derived CDR1 and CDR2 are SGHRS and YFSETQ.

CDR3 sequence (DNA): TGCGCCAGCAGCCATCTCGGTCCAGATACGCAGTATTTT. As protein: CASSHLGPDTQYF. The chain joins TRBV4-3 to TRBJ2-3; D unresolved. Germline V gene data show CDR1 as LGHNA and CDR2 as YSLEER. Trimming took 3 bases from V and 4 from J, leaving 8 bases between them. CDR3 size: 13 residues.

Only one count was recorded for this clone. The chain carries TRBV4-1 and TRBJ1-1; D call uncertain. Germline V gene sequence: CDR1 MGHRA, CDR2 YSYEKL. This CDR3 has 16 residues. V was cut by 2 bases and J by 5 bases, with 18 bases left in between. CDR3: CASSQIMDALRTEAFF. CDR3 in DNA: TGCGCCAGCAGCCAAATTATGGACGCCCTAAGGACTGAAGCTTTCTTT.

The CDR3 DNA reads as TGTGCCAGCAGACAGCGGGAACCAGGGGAGACCCAGTACTTC. It encodes CASRQREPGETQYF. The V gene is TRBV6-6, the J gene TRBJ2-5, with 7 bases identical to TRBD2. This CDR3 region has 14 residues. Germline trimming cut 6 bases from V and 5 bases from J; bases unmatched to any gene: 9. Per germline, CDR1 MNHNY and CDR2 SVGAGI (reference sequence).

This chain connects TRBV5-6 to TRBJ2-5; 7 bases fit TRBD2. This CDR3 is 17 amino acids long. Germline-derived CDR1 and CDR2 are SGHDT and YYEEEE. The V gene end was trimmed by 0 bases and the J gene end by 5 bases; junction bases not matched to a gene: 13. CDR3 in amino acids: CASSLVVGGDVFETQYF. CDR3 DNA: TGTGCCAGCAGCTTGGTCGTGGGAGGGGATGTTTTCGAGACCCAGTACTTC. Full variable domain (remainder filled in from reference TRBV5-6 and TRBJ2-5): DAGVTQSPTHLIKTRGQQVTLRCSPKSGHDTVSWYQQALGQGPQFIFQYYEEEERQRGNFPDRFSGHQFPNYSSELNVNALLLGDSALYLCASSLVVGGDVFETQYFGPGTRLLVL.

Only one count was recorded for this clone. The rearrangement joins TRBV15 to TRBJ2-3, with 9 bases fitting TRBD2. After removal of 1 base from V and 2 bases from J, the junction contained 7 bases not matched to a gene. The CDR3 contains 17 residues. The germline gives CDR1 LNHNV, CDR2 YYDKDF (reference sequence). CDR3 amino acids: CATSRGGAGGLTDTQYF. For the CDR3, the DNA is TGTGCCACCAGCAGAGGAGGAGCGGGAGGACTCACAGATACGCAGTATTTT.

Only a few counts were recorded for this clone. The chain couples TRBV4-1 to TRBJ2-2; D is uncertain. The germline V and J ends were trimmed by 4 bases and 0 bases, with 9 bases remaining between them. The CDR3 loop spans 15 amino acids. Looked up from germline, CDR1 is MGHRA and CDR2 is YSYEKL. CDR3 protein: CASSLSRTNTGELFF. Written as DNA, the CDR3 is TGCGCCAGCAGCCTCAGTAGGACGAACACCGGGGAGCTGTTTTTT.

This clone was seen more than once but under ten times. The V and J genes are TRBV7-2 and TRBJ1-2; TRBD1 might be the D (5 bases). The V gene's germline CDR1 is SGHTA and CDR2 FQGNSA. V was cut by 4 bases and J by 4 bases, with 10 bases left in between. The CDR3 sequence is 13 residues long. In DNA form, the CDR3 reads TGTGCCAGCAGCTCAACGGGGGTCTATGGCTACACCTTC. This codes for CASSSTGVYGYTF. The variable domain in full, with the rest retrieved from reference TRBV7-2 and TRBJ1-2, is GAGVSQSPSNKVTEKGKDVELRCDPISGHTALYWYRQSLGQGLEFLIYFQGNSAPDKSGLPSDRFSAERTGGSVSTLTIQRTQQEDSAVYLCASSSTGVYGYTFGSGTRLTVV.

This clone has just one count. J is TRBJ2-1 and V is TRBV7-9; D may be TRBD2 (5 bases). V was clipped by 6 bases and J by 7 bases, with 10 bases between them. This CDR3 comprises 12 residues. Looked up from germline, CDR1 is SEHNR and CDR2 is FQNEAQ (reference sequence). The CDR3 DNA sequence: TGTGCCAGCAGTCGTACGGGGAATGAGCAGTTCTTC. Its translation: CASSRTGNEQFF.

This clone turned up a few times. The chain uses TRBV4-2 and TRBJ2-1; 14 bases match TRBD2. Trimming cost V 6 bases and J 7 bases; bases outside gene matches: 2. The CDR3 totals 14 residues. The V gene's germline CDR1 is LGHNA and CDR2 YNFKEQ. For the CDR3, the DNA is TGTGCCAGCAGGGGGACTAGCGGGAGTAATGAGCAGTTCTTC. Amino acid sequence: CASRGTSGSNEQFF.

The chain employs TRBV28 and TRBJ2-6, with no clear D. This CDR3 contains 13 residues. The V end lost 3 bases, the J end lost 2 bases, and 2 bases lay between the germline ends. CDR1 and CDR2 (germline): MDHEN, SYDVKM. The CDR3 DNA sequence: TGTGCCAGCAGTTTGGCTGGGGCCAACGTCCTGACTTTC. Translated, it gives CASSLAGANVLTF.

The chain carries TRBV6-1 and TRBJ2-7; no definite D call. The germline V gene has CDR1 MNHNS and CDR2 SASEGT. Trimming shortened V by 3 bases and J by 2 bases, and 14 bases separated the two germline ends. CDR3 size: 15 residues. CDR3 DNA: TGTGCCAGCAGTGAGGGTGGTACATCCCCCTACGAGCAGTACTTC. Its protein is CASSEGGTSPYEQYF.

This rearrangement joins TRBV11-3 to TRBJ2-2; 7 bases fit TRBD1. The CDR3 extends over 14 amino acids. Germline trimming cut 5 bases from V and 6 bases from J; bases unmatched to any gene: 6. The V gene's germline CDR1 is SGHNT and CDR2 YENEEA. The CDR3 bases are TGTGCCAGCAGCCACAGGGGAGAGGCCGGGGAGCTGTTTTTT. Its protein is CASSHRGEAGELFF.

The chain uses TRBV10-3 and TRBJ2-2, with 8 bases fitting TRBD1. The V and J ends lost 6 bases and 2 bases, in that order; junction bases with no gene match: 5. The CDR3 is made up of 15 amino acids. CDR1 and CDR2 from the germline V gene are ENHRY and SYGVKD. The CDR3 protein is CAISLGQGNTGELFF. The CDR3 nucleotides read TGTGCCATCAGCCTCGGACAGGGAAACACCGGGGAGCTGTTTTTT.

The count of this clone is one. This sequence joins TRBV9 and TRBJ2-1; 14 nucleotides match TRBD2. With V trimmed by 0 bases and J by 0 bases, 8 bases remained unmatched. The CDR3 is 20 residues long. Germline lookup yields CDR1 SGDLS and CDR2 YYNGEE. DNA of the CDR3: TGTGCCAGCAGCGTAGGGTTTCGACTAGCGGGGGGGAGCTCCTACAATGAGCAGTTCTTC. Its protein is CASSVGFRLAGGSSYNEQFF.

The chain couples TRBV5-1 to TRBJ2-2; tentatively, D is TRBD2 (6 bases). Germline V gene lookup returns CDR1 SGHRS and CDR2 YFSETQ. Trimming took 3 bases from V and 2 from J, leaving 11 bases between them. This CDR3 comprises 15 residues. The CDR3 here is CASSSGTDNTGELFF. The CDR3 DNA follows: TGCGCCAGCAGCTCCGGGACTGATAACACCGGGGAGCTGTTTTTT.

This clone was counted a single time. The V gene is TRBV30, the J gene TRBJ2-5; 10 nucleotides align to TRBD1. The J call may be mistaken, given a closer DNA end match to TRBJ2-7. The germline V gene encodes CDR1 GTSNPN and CDR2 SVGIG (reference sequence). This CDR3 comprises 13 residues. CDR3 in amino acids: CAWAHRDRGEQYF. CDR3 nucleotide sequence: TGTGCCTGGGCCCACCGGGACAGGGGCGAGCAGTACTTC.

The rearrangement links TRBV19 to TRBJ1-4; weak D call: TRBD1 (5 bases). CDR3 length equals 13 residues. From germline, CDR1 is LNHDA and CDR2 SQIVND (reference sequence). V lost 8 bases to trimming and J lost 3 bases, with 10 bases between them. This chain's CDR3 is CASSGLANEKLFF. CDR3 nucleotide sequence: TGTGCCAGTTCAGGGTTGGCTAATGAAAAACTGTTTTTT.

V is TRBV5-1 and J is TRBJ2-1; no definite D call. Germline V lookup: CDR1 SGHRS, CDR2 YFSETQ. With 0 bases removed from V and 0 bases from J, the gap between germline ends came to 7 bases. The CDR3 has 15 amino acids. CDR3 sequence: CASSLGSSSYNEQFF. Written as DNA, the CDR3 is TGCGCCAGCAGCTTGGGCTCCAGCTCCTACAATGAGCAGTTCTTC.

V gene TRBV28 combines with J gene TRBJ1-2; D is perhaps TRBD1 (6 bases). V was cut by 3 bases and J by 4 bases, with 12 bases left in between. The CDR3 is 14 residues long. The germline gives CDR1 MDHEN, CDR2 SYDVKM. CDR3 DNA: TGTGCCAGCAGTTTGGGCCAGGGGATCTATGGCTACACCTTC. This gives the protein CASSLGQGIYGYTF.

The chain combines TRBV11-2 with TRBJ2-2; D remains ambiguous. The CDR3 spans 13 residues. Deletions cut 3 bases from V and 3 bases from J, with 5 bases between. Germline-derived CDR1 and CDR2 are SGHAT and FQNNGV. The CDR3 region is CASSLTYTGELFF. The CDR3 coding sequence is TGTGCCAGCAGCTTGACATACACCGGGGAGCTGTTTTTT. Full variable domain (rest looked up from reference TRBV11-2 and TRBJ2-2): EAGVAQSPRYKIIEKRQSVAFWCNPISGHATLYWYQQILGQGPKLLIQFQNNGVVDDSQLPKDRFSAERLKGVDSTLKIQPAKLEDSAVYLCASSLTYTGELFFGEGSRLTVL.

This chain links TRBV19 with TRBJ2-2; D is unclear. V was shortened by 2 bases and J by 6 bases, with 7 bases between the two germline ends. The CDR3 is 13 residues long. CDR1 is LNHDA and CDR2 is SQIVND in the germline V gene (reference sequence). The CDR3 sequence: CASSILGPGELFF. CDR3 nucleotide sequence: TGTGCCAGTAGTATATTAGGGCCCGGGGAGCTGTTTTTT.

CDR3 sequence reads: CASSLQGAMETQYF. As DNA, the CDR3 is TGCGCCAGCAGCTTACAGGGGGCGATGGAGACCCAGTACTTC. The chain has TRBV5-1 and TRBJ2-5, with TRBD1 matching 9 bases. In germline, CDR1 is SGHRS, CDR2 YFSETQ. V dropped 2 bases and J dropped 5; count of bases not matched to a gene: 4. The CDR3 has 14 amino acids.

The chain is built from TRBV30 and TRBJ1-5, with unresolved D. Trimming cost V 2 bases and J 5 bases, with 10 bases left between them. The length of the CDR3 is 13 residues. The germline CDR1 and CDR2 sequences are GTSNPN and SVGIG (reference sequence). The CDR3 region has the DNA TGTGCCTGGAGTCAGAGGTTTGATCAGCCCCAGCATTTT. The encoded protein is CAWSQRFDQPQHF.